Listed below are T cell receptor beta chains from one sample, sequenced in a study of OX40 agonist ivuxolimab in advanced cancers. Assay used: immunoSEQ multiplex PCR; TCRdb lists only in-frame clones, some missing. The sample yields fewer than 90,000 clones, approximately 90% seen once. The sequenced sample was CD4+ or CD8+ T cells sorted from blood, obtained in a trial of the OX40 agonist ivuxolimab. Receptors were obtained from an adult with an advanced solid tumor such as melanoma, head and neck, liver or kidney cancer. Both conserved end residues are part of each CDR3. Each record gives: V gene, CDR3 protein.

>TRBV5-4
CASSFPTEDSNQPQHF
>TRBV19
CASSKLQGGEEKLFF
>TRBV18
CASSPGGTGFQPQHF
>TRBV6-5
CASSDQGAETQYF
>TRBV5-1
CASSPGDRTIYGYTF
>TRBV27
CASSKLNRGLTEAFF
>TRBV7-3
CASSLRLAAYNEQFF
>TRBV2
CASSEVGVPSNYGYTF
>TRBV18
CASSPIQGGGSGAYEQYF
>TRBV5-6
CASSRTDRARNQPQHF
>TRBV6-4
CASSLDLNQPQHF
>TRBV18
CASSPDRGGNQPQHF
>TRBV29-1
CSVILGTGKFF
>TRBV19
CASTSRLAGGTGELFF
>TRBV10-1
CASKGELNTEAFF
>TRBV6-6
CASSDPGRTEAFF
>TRBV5-4
CASSLAGTDTGELFF
>TRBV28
CASHPGGALEAFF
>TRBV19
CASTQYTGELFF
>TRBV2
CASTGLAGSTGELFF
>TRBV7-6
CASSPTSGGSEQYF
>TRBV7-3
CASSPDGGNEQFF
>TRBV6-6
CASSYSHSNQPQHF
>TRBV6-6
CASSYGGTYSPLHF
>TRBV7-2
CASSSYRAQGAFF
>TRBV11-1
CASSLKGYGYTF
>TRBV7-3
CASSSPGPQGGELFF
>TRBV7-9
CASRRGQDSYNEQFF
>TRBV2
CASRTDYNEQFF
>TRBV7-2
CASSLAPGYGYTF
>TRBV7-2
CASSEEGAVGTEAFF
>TRBV5-6
CASIYSGHTDTQYF
>TRBV7-6
CASSLKGEQFF
>TRBV6-5
CASSHRQGRVEQYF
>TRBV6-5
CASRGRNNEQFF
>TRBV14
CASSQYSLSYEQYF
>TRBV5-6
CASSLQGVNSPLHF
>TRBV6-6
CASSLGRASYGYTF
>TRBV30
CAWRLNQCGYTF
>TRBV7-3
CASSLGWAGKETQYF
>TRBV27
CASSLVNSNTGELFF